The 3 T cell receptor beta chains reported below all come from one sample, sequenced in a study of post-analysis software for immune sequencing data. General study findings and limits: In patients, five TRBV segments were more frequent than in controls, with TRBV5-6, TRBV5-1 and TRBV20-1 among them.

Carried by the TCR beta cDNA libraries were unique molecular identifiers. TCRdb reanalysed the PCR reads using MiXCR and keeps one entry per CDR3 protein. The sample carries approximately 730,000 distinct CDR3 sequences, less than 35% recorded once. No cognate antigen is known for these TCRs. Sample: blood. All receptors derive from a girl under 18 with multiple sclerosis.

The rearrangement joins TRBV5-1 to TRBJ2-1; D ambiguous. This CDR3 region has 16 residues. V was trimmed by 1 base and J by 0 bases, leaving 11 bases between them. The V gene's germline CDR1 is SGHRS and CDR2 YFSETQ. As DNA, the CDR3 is TGCGCCAGCAGCTTGAACAGTGCCTACTCCTACAATGAGCAGTTCTTC. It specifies CASSLNSAYSYNEQFF.

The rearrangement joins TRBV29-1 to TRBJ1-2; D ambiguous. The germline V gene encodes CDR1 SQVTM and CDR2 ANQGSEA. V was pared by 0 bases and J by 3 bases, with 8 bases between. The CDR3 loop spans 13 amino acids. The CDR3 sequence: CSVEDVVDYGYTF. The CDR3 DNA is TGCAGCGTTGAAGACGTTGTGGACTATGGCTACACCTTC.

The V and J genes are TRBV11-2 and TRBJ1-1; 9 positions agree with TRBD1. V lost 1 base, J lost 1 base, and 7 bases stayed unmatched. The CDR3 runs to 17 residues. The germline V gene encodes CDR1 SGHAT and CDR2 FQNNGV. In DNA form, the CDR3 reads TGTGCCAGCAGCTTAGGTCGGGGACAGGGTAGGAACACTGAAGCTTTCTTT. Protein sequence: CASSLGRGQGRNTEAFF. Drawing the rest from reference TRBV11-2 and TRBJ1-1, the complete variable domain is EAGVAQSPRYKIIEKRQSVAFWCNPISGHATLYWYQQILGQGPKLLIQFQNNGVVDDSQLPKDRFSAERLKGVDSTLKIQPAKLEDSAVYLCASSLGRGQGRNTEAFFGQGTRLTVV.